This paragraph covers one T cell receptor beta chain sequence. A FACSAria was used to sort CD4+ and CD8+ T cells. These cells came from PBMCs. Once RNA had been extracted, it was reverse transcribed into cDNA to act as the sequencing template. Clones were read by immunoSEQ multiplex PCR, and TCRdb kept only the in-frame ones, dropping some. The sample includes over 200,000 clones, 50% to 65% of them seen just once. This entry is derived from a study of CD8+ T cells in alopecia areata. The CDR3 totals 17 residues. Losses at the gene ends were 4 bases for V and 6 bases for J; bases not matched to a gene: 14. Looked up from germline, CDR1 is SGHNT and CDR2 is YYREEE (reference sequence).

The sequence was collected from a human donor with alopecia areata. This chain joins TRBV5-4 and TRBJ2-2; 8 nucleotides align to TRBD1. Sequencing used CD4+ T cells sorted from blood, obtained at week 0. CDR3 sequence reads: CASSTLVRTGMSGELFF. The CDR3 DNA sequence: TGTGCCAGCAGCACTCTGGTCCGGACAGGGATGTCCGGGGAGCTGTTTTTT.